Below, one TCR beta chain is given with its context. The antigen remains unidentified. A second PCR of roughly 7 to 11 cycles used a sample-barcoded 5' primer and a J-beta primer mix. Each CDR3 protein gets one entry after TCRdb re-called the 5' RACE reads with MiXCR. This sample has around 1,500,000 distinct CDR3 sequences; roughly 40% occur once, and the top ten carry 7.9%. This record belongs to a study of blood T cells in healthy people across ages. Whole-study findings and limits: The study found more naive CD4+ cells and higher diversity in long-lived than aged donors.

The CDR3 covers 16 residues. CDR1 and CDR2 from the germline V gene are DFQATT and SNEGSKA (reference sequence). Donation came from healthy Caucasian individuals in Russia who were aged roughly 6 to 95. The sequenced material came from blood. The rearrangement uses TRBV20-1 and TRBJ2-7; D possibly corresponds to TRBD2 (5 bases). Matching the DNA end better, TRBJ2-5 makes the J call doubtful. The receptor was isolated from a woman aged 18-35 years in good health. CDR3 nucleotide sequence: TGCAGTGCTTTTTCGTCAGCGGAAGGTAACCTCGAGACCCAGTACTTC. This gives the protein CSAFSSAEGNLETQYF.